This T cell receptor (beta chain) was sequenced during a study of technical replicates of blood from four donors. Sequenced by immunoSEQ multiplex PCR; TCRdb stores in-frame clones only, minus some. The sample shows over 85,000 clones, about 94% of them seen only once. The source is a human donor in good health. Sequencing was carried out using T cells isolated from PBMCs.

CDR3 bases: TGTGCCAGCAGGATGACACCAACCTCCTACGAGCAGTACTTC. Translating it yields CASRMTPTSYEQYF. The rearrangement links TRBV6-1 to TRBJ2-7; the D is unclear. The CDR3 covers 14 residues. V was shortened by 6 bases and J by 0 bases, with 12 bases between the two germline ends. Germline CDR1 is MNHNS and CDR2 is SASEGT.